What follows describes a single TCR beta chain. The antigen is not known. Germline lookup yields CDR1 MGHRA and CDR2 YSYEKL. This CDR3 spans 16 amino acids. This specimen belongs to a study of T cells expressing NK-cell markers. Study-wide results and limits: Six donors carried dominant NKG2C+ clonotypes that made up roughly 1.0-7.5% of their CD8+ T cells. Expanded clones of NKG2C+ T cells had an unclear HCMV specificity.

UMI-tagged 5'RACE template switching yielded the TCR beta cDNA. TCRdb reworked the 5' RACE reads into one entry per CDR3 protein, no DNA. Its table records a few hundred thousand distinct CDR3 sequences. The receptor was derived from a man aged 18-69 years in good health. The rearrangement joins TRBV4-1 to TRBJ2-1; TCRdb selects TRBD2, and the lack of DNA leaves this call unchecked. Sequenced: blood T cells: a sorted CD56 or NKG2C T cell subset, CD4+ or CD8+ T cells, or bulk PBMC T cells (not recorded which). CDR3 sequence: CASSQVPAGVNNEQFF.